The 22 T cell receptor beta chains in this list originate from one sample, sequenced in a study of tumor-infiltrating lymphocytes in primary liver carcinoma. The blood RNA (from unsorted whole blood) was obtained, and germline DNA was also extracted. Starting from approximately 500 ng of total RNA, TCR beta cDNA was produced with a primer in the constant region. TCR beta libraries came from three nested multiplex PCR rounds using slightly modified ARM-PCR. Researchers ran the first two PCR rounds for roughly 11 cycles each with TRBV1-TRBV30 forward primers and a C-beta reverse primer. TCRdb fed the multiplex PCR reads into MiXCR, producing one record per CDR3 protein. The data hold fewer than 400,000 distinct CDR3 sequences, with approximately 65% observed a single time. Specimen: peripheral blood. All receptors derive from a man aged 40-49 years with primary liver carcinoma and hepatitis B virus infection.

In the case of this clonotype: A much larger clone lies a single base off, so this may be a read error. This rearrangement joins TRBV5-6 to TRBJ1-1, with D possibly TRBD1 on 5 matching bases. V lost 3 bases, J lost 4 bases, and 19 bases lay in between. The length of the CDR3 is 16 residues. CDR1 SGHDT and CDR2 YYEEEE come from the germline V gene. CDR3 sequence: CASSWGPGTGGTEAFF. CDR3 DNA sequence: TGTGCCAGCAGCTGGGGACCGGGCACGGGGGGCACTGAAGCTTTCTTT.

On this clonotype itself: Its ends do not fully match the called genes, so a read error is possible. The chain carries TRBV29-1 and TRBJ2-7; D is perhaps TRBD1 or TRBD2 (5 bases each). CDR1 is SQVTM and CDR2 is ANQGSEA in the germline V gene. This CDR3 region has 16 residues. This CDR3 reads CSAMTSGTGSPYEQYF. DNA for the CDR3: TGCAGCGCCATGACATCTGGGACCGGCAGCCCCTACGAACAGTACTTC.

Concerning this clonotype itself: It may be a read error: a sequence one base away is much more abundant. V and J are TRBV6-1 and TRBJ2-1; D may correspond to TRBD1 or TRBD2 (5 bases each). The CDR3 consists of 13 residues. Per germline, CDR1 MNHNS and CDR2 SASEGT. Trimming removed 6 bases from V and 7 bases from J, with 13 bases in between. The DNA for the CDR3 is TGTGCCAGCAGACAGGAGGCGTTAAATGAGCAGTTCTTC. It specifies CASRQEALNEQFF.

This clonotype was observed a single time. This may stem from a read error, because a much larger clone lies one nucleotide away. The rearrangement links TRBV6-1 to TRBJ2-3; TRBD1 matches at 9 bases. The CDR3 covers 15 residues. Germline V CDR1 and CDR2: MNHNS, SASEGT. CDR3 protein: CASRGGQGSTDMQYF. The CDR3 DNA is TGTGCCAGCAGGGGGGGACAGGGTAGCACAGATATGCAGTATTTT.

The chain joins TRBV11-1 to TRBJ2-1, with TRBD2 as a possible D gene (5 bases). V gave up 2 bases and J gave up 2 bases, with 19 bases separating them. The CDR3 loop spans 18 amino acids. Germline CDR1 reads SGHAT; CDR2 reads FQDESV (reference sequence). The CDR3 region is CASSLRRTWTYTYNEQFF. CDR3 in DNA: TGTGCCAGCAGCTTAAGACGGACCTGGACTTACACCTACAATGAGCAGTTCTTC.

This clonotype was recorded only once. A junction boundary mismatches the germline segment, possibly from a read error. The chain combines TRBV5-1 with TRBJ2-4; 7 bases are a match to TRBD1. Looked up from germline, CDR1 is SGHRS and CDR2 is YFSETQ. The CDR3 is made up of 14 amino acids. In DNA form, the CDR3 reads TGTGCCAGCAGCTCACAGGGGCAGGAAAACATTCAGTATTTC. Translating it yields CASSSQGQENIQYF.

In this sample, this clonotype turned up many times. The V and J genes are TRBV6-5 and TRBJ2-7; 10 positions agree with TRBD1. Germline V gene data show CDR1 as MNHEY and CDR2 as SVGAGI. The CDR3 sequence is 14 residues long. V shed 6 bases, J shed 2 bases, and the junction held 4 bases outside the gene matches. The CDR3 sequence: CASSPGQGTYEQYF. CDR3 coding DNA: TGTGCCAGCAGCCCGGGACAGGGGACCTACGAGCAGTACTTC.

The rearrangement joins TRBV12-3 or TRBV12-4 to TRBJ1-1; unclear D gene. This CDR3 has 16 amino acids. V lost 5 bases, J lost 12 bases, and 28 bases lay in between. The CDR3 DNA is TGTGCCAGCAGTCCGAAGGGAGATCTACTGAACACTGAGTCTTTCTTT. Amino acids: CASSPKGDLLNTESFF.

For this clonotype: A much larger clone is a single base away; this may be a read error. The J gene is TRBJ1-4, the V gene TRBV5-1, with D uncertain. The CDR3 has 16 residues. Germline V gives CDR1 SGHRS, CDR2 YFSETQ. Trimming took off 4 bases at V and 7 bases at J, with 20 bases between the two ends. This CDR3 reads CASSPDTGKVREKLFF. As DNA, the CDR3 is TGCGCCAGCAGCCCCGATACCGGCAAGGTCCGTGAAAAACTGTTTTTT.

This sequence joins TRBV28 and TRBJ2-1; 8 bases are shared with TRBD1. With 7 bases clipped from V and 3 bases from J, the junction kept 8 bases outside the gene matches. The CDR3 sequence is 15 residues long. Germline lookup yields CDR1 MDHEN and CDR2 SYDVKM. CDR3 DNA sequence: TGTGCCAGCACCGTGCCAGGGGGCTTCTACAATGAGCAGTTCTTC. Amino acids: CASTVPGGFYNEQFF.

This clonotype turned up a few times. As DNA, the CDR3 is TGTGCCAGCAGTTCGGTGGGACAGGGGTCCAATGAGCAGTTCTTC. This codes for CASSSVGQGSNEQFF. The genes are TRBV28 and TRBJ2-1; 10 bases are a match to TRBD1. CDR1 is MDHEN and CDR2 is SYDVKM in the germline V gene. The V gene end was trimmed by 4 bases and the J gene end by 6 bases; junction bases not matched to a gene: 6. The CDR3 is 15 amino acids. Full variable domain (rest looked up from reference TRBV28 and TRBJ2-1): DVKVTQSSRYLVKRTGEKVFLECVQDMDHENMFWYRQDPGLGLRLIYFSYDVKMKEKGDIPEGYSVSREKKERFSLILESASTNQTSMYLCASSSVGQGSNEQFFGPGTRLTVL.

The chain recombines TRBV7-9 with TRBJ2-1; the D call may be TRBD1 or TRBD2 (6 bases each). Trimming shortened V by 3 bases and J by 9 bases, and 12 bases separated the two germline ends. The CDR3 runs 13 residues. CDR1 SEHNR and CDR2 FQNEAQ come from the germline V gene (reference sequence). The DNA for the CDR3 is TGTGCCAGCAGCTTTGGGGGGCCGACTGAGCAGTTCTTC. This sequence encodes CASSFGGPTEQFF.

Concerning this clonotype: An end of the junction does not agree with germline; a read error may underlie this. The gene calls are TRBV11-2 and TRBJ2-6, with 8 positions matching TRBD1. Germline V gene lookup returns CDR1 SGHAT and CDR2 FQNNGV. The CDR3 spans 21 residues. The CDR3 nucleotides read TGTACCAGCAGCATGGGGGGAGACAGGGGCATTTCCCTCCCTGAGGCCAACGTCCTGACTTTC. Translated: CTSSMGGDRGISLPEANVLTF. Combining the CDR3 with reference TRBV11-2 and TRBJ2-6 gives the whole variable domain EAGVAQSPRYKIIEKRQSVAFWCNPISGHATLYWYQQILGQGPKLLIQFQNNGVVDDSQLPKDRFSAERLKGVDSTLKIQPAKLEDSAVYLCTSSMGGDRGISLPEANVLTFGAGSRLTVL.

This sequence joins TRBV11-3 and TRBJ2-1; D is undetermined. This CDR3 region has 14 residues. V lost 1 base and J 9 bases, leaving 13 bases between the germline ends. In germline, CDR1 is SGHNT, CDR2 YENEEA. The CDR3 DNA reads TGTGCCAGCAGCTTAGTTGCCAACCCCCTTGAGCAGTTCTTC. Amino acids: CASSLVANPLEQFF. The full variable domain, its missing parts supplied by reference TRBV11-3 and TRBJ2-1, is EAGVVQSPRYKIIEKKQPVAFWCNPISGHNTLYWYLQNLGQGPELLIRYENEEAVDDSQLPKDRFSAERLKGVDSTLKIQPAELGDSAVYLCASSLVANPLEQFFGPGTRLTVL.

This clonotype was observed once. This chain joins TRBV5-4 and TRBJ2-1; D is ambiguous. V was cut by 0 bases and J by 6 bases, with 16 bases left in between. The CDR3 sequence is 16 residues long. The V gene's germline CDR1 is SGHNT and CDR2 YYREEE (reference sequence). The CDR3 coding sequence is TGTGCCAGCAGCTTGGCCGGGTTAGACCCACGCAATGAGCAGTTCTTC. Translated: CASSLAGLDPRNEQFF. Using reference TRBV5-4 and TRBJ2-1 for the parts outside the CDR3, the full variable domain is ETGVTQSPTHLIKTRGQQVTLRCSSQSGHNTVSWYQQALGQGPQFIFQYYREEENGRGNFPPRFSGLQFPNYSSELNVNALELDDSALYLCASSLAGLDPRNEQFFGPGTRLTVL.

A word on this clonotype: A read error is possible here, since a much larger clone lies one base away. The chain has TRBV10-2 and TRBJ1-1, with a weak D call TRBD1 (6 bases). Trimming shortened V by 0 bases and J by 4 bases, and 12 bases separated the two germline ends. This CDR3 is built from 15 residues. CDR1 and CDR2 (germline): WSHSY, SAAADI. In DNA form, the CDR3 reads TGCGCCAGCAGTGAGTCGGGGGGCCTGAGCACTGAAGCTTTCTTT. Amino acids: CASSESGGLSTEAFF.

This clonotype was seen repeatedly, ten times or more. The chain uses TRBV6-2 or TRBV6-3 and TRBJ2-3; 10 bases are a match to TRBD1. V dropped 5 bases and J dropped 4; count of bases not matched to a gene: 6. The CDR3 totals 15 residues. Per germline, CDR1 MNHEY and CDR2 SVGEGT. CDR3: CASSSGTGVADTQYF. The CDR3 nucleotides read TGTGCCAGCAGTAGCGGGACAGGGGTAGCAGATACGCAGTATTTT.

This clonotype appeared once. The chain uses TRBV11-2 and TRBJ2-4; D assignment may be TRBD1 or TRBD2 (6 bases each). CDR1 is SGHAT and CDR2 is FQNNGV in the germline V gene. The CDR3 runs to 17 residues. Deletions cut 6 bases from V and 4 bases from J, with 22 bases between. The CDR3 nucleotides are TGTGCCAGCAGGCAGAAAGCGGGCCCCCAGGGGAAAAACATTCAGTACTTC. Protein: CASRQKAGPQGKNIQYF.

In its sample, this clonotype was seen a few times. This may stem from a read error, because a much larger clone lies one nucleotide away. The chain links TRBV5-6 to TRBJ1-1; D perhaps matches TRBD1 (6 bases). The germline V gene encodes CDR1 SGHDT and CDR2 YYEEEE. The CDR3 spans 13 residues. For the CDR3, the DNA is TGTGTCAGCAGCTCCACAGGGTACACTGAAGCTTTCTTT. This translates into CVSSSTGYTEAFF.

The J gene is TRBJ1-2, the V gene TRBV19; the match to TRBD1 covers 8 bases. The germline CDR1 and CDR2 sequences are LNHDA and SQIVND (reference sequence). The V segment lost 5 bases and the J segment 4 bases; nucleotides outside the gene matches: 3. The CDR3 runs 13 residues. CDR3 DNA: TGTGCCAGTAGTTGGGGACAGGCCTATGGCTACACCTTC. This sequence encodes CASSWGQAYGYTF.

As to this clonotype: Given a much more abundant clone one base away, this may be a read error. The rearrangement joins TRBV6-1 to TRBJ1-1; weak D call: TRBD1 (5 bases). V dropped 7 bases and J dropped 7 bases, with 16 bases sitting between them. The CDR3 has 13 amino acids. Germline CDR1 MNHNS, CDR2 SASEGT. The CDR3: CASTRKGGVEAFF. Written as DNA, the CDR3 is TGTGCCAGCACCCGTAAGGGAGGGGTTGAAGCTTTCTTT.

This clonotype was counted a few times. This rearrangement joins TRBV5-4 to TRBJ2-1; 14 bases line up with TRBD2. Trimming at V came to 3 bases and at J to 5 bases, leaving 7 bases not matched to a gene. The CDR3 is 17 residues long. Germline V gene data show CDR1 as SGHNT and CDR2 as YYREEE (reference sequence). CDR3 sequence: CASSYLTSGRVNNEQFF. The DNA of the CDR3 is TGTGCCAGCAGCTACCTGACTAGCGGGAGGGTTAACAATGAGCAGTTCTTC.